The clone carrying this TCR beta chain was observed at least ten times. Its antigen is undetermined. Authors of the study amplified TCR beta CDR3 regions from RNA transcripts. The HTBI primer set was used in a first-round RT-PCR of the TCR CDR3. Each CDR3 protein gets one entry after TCRdb re-called the multiplex PCR reads with MiXCR. Among around 610,000 distinct CDR3 sequences listed, roughly 14% were seen once. The data belong to a study of T cells in Graves' hyperthyroidism and ophthalmopathy. For the study at large: At the time of initial diagnosis and before any treatment, peripheral blood was collected.

General study results and limits: Median prediction lead before ophthalmopathy onset was about 6.5 months with the model.

V lost 3 bases, J lost 9 bases, and 15 bases lay in between. Germline V gene lookup returns CDR1 SNHLY and CDR2 FYNNEI. The CDR3 contains 13 residues. Enrolled ophthalmopathy patients presented with a Clinical Activity Score of at least 3, a NOSPECS grade of at least 4, and disease duration under 3 months. Specimen: blood. J is TRBJ2-7 and V is TRBV2, with D possibly being TRBD1 (6 bases). The sequence came from a woman in her 40s with Graves' ophthalmopathy. The CDR3 region is CASSEGAVGVQYF. The CDR3, as DNA: TGTGCCAGCAGTGAGGGGGCGGTAGGGGTGCAGTACTTC.